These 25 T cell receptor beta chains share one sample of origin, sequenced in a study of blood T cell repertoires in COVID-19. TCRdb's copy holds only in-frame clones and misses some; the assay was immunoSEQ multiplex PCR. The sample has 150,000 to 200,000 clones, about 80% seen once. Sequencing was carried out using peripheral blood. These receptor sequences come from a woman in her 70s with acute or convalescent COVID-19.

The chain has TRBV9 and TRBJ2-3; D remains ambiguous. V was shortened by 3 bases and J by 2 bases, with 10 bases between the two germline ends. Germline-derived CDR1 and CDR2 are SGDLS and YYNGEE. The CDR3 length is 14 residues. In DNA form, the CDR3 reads TGTGCCAGCAGCGAAACTGGAGACACAGATACGCAGTATTTT. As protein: CASSETGDTDTQYF.

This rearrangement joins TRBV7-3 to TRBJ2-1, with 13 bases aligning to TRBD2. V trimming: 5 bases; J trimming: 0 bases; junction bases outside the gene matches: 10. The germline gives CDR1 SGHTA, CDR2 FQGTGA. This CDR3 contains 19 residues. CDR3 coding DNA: TGTGCCAGCAGCCCAAAAGGGACTAGCGGGGCCCACTCCTACAATGAGCAGTTCTTC. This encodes CASSPKGTSGAHSYNEQFF.

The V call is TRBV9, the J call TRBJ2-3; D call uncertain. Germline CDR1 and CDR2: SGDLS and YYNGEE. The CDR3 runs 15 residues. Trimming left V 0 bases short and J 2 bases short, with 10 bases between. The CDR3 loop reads CASSVGVGPTDTQYF. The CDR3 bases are TGTGCCAGCAGCGTAGGGGTGGGCCCCACAGATACGCAGTATTTT.

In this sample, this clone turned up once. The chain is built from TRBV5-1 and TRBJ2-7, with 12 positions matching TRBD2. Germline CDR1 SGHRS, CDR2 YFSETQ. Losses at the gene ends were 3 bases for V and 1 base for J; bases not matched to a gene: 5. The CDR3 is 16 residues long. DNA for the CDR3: TGCGCCAGCAGCTCAGGACTAGCGGGATGGTCCTACGAGCAGTACTTC. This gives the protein CASSSGLAGWSYEQYF. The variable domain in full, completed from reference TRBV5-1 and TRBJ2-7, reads KAGVTQTPRYLIKTRGQQVTLSCSPISGHRSVSWYQQTPGQGLQFLFEYFSETQRNKGNFPGRFSGRQFSNSRSEMNVSTLELGDSALYLCASSSGLAGWSYEQYFGPGTRLTVT.

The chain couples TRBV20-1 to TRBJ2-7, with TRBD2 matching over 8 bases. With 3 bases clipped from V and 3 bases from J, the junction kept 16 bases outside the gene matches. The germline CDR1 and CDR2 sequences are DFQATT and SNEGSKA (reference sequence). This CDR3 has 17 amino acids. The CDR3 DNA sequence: TGCAGTGCTAGTTCGGGGGGGCATGCGGCGGGAGGCTACGAGCAGTACTTC. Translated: CSASSGGHAAGGYEQYF.

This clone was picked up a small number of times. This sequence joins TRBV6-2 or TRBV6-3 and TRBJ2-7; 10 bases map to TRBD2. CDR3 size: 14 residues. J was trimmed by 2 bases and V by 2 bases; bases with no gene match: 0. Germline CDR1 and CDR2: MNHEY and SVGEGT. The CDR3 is CASSYGLAAYEQYF. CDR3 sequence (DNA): TGTGCCAGCAGTTACGGACTAGCGGCCTACGAGCAGTACTTC.

The CDR3: CASRYTGDRTEAFF. The CDR3 nucleotides are TGTGCCAGCAGATATACAGGGGATAGAACTGAAGCTTTCTTT. This sequence joins TRBV7-9 and TRBJ1-1; 7 bases match TRBD1. The CDR3 has 14 amino acids. CDR1 SEHNR and CDR2 FQNEAQ come from the germline V gene (reference sequence). V dropped 6 bases and J dropped 5; count of bases not matched to a gene: 9.

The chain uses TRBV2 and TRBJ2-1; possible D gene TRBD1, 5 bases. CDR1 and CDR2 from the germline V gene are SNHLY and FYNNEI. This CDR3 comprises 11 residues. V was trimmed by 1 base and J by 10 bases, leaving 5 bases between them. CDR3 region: CASSEGTEQFF. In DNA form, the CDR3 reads TGTGCCAGCAGTGAAGGGACAGAGCAGTTCTTC.

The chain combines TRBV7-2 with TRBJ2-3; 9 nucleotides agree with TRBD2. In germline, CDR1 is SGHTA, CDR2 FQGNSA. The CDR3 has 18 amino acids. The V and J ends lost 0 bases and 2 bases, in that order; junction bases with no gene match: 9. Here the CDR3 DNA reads TGTGCCAGCAGCTTAGCGTTTCGGGCGGGAGGGTTCACAGATACGCAGTATTTT. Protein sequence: CASSLAFRAGGFTDTQYF.

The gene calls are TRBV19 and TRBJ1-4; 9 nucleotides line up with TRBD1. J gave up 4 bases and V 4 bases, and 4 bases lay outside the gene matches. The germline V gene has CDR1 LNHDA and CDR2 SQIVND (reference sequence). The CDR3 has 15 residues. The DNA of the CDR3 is TGTGCCAGTAGTAGGGGACAGGGCGGTAATGAAAAACTGTTTTTT. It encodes CASSRGQGGNEKLFF.

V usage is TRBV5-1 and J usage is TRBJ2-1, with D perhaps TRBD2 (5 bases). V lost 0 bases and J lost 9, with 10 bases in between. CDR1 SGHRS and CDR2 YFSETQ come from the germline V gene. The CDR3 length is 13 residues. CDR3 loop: CASSLVLEGEQFF. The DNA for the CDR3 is TGCGCCAGCAGCTTGGTACTAGAGGGTGAGCAGTTCTTC.

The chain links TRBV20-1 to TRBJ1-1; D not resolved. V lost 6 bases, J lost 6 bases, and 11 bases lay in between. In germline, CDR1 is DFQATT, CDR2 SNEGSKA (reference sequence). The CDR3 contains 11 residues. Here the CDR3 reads CSAAHRAEAFF. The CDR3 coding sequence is TGCAGTGCCGCTCATCGGGCTGAAGCTTTCTTT.

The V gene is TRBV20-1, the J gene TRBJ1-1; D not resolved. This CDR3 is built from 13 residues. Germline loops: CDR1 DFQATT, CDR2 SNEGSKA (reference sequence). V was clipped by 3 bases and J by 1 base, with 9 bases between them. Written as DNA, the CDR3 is TGCAGTGCTAGTGGGAGTACGAACACTGAAGCTTTCTTT. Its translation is CSASGSTNTEAFF.

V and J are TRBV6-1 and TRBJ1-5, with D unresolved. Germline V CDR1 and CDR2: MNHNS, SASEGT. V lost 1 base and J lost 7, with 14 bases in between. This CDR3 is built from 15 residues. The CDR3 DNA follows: TGTGCCAGCAGTGAAGGTTGGGGAGTGGGGCAGCCCCAGCATTTT. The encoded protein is CASSEGWGVGQPQHF.

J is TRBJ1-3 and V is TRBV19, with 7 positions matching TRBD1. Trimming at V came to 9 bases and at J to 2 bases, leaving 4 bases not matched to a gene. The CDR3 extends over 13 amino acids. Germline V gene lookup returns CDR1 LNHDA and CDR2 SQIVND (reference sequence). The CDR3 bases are TGTGCCAGCCGAGACAGGGCTGGAAACACCATATATTTT. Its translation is CASRDRAGNTIYF.

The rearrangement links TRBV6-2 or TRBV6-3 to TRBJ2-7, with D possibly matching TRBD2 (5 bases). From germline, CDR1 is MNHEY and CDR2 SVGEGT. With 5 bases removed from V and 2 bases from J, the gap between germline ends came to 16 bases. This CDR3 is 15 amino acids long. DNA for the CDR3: TGTGCCAGCAGTCGCTCTCGGACGGGAACCTACGAGCAGTACTTC. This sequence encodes CASSRSRTGTYEQYF.

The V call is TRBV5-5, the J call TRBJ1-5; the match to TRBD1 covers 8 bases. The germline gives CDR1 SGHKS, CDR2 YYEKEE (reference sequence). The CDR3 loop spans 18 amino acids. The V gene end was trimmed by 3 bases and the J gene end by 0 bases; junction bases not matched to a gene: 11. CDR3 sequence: CASSSAPGQAYSNQPQHF. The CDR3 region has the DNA TGTGCCAGCAGCTCCGCCCCGGGACAGGCATATAGCAATCAGCCCCAGCATTTT.

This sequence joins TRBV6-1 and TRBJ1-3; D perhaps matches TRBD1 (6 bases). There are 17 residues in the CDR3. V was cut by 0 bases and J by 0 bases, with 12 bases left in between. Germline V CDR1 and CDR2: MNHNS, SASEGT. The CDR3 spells CASSEAGDTYSGNTIYF. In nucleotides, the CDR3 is TGTGCCAGCAGTGAAGCGGGGGACACCTACTCTGGAAACACCATATATTTT.

The CDR3 loop reads CASSQGLASYNEQFF. The CDR3 DNA reads as TGTGCCAGCAGCCAAGGACTAGCCTCCTACAATGAGCAGTTCTTC. The chain is built from TRBV3-1 (or the pseudogene TRBV3-2) and TRBJ2-1; 7 bases map to TRBD2. Germline CDR1 and CDR2: LGHDT and YNNKEL (reference sequence). The CDR3 length is 15 residues. The trim removed 1 base at V and 0 bases at J, leaving 0 bases unmatched.

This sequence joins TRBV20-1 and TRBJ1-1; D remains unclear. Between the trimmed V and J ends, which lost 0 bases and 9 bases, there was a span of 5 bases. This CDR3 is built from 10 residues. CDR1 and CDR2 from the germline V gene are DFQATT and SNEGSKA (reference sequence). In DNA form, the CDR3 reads TGCAGTGCTAGAGATACTCAAGCTTTCTTT. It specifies CSARDTQAFF.

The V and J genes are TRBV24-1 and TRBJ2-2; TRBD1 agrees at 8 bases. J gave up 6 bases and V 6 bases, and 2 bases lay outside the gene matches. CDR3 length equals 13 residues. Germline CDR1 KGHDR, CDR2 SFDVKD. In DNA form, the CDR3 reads TGTGCCACCAGTAAACAGGGGGCCGGGGAGCTGTTTTTT. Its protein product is CATSKQGAGELFF.

CDR3 loop: CASSQEGRTSGVYNEQFF. The DNA for the CDR3 is TGTGCCAGCAGCCAAGAAGGCAGGACTAGCGGAGTATACAATGAGCAGTTCTTC. V usage is TRBV3-1 (or the pseudogene TRBV3-2) and J usage is TRBJ2-1, with 10 bases identical to TRBD2. CDR1 LGHDT and CDR2 YNNKEL come from the germline V gene (reference sequence). The CDR3 is 18 residues long. Trimming cost V 0 bases and J 4 bases; bases outside gene matches: 9.

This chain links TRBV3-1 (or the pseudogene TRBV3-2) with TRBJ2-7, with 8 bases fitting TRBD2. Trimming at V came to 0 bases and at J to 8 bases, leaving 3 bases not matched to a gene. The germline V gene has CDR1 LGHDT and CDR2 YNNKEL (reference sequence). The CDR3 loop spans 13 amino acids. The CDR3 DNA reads TGTGCCAGCAGCCAAGACACTAGCGGTAAGCAGTACTTC. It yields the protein CASSQDTSGKQYF.

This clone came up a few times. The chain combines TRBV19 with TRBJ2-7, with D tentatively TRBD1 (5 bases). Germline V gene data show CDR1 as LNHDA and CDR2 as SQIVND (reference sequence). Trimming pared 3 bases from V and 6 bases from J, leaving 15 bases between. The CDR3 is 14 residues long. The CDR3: CASSMSSLQGEQYF. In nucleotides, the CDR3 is TGTGCCAGTAGTATGAGCTCGCTCCAGGGCGAGCAGTACTTC.

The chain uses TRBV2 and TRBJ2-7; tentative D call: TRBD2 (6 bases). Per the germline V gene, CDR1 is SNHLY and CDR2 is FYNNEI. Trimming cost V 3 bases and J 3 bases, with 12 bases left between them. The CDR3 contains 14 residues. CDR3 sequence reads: CASSDRGRIYEQYF. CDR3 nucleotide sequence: TGTGCCAGCAGTGACCGAGGGAGGATCTACGAGCAGTACTTC.